The rows below give T cell receptor beta chains drawn from one sample of a study of blood T cells in healthy people across ages. TCRdb re-called the 5' RACE reads through MiXCR, storing one row per CDR3 protein. The sample consists of 2 million or so distinct CDR3 sequences, approximately 50% of them appearing once. Sequences were obtained from blood. The receptors shown here come from a woman between 35 and 50 years old in good health. CDR3s include the opening cysteine and the closing phenylalanine or tryptophan. The D gene is left open where the match is weak. Expanded clones get a size class; other rows say once, few or many, or leave the size out.

cdr3_nt: TGTGCCATCAGTATAGCGGGGGGGCTGAACGAGCAGTTCTTC; cdr3_aa: CAISIAGGLNEQFF; cdr3_length: 14; d_call: TRBD2; clone_size: NA; v_call: TRBV10-3; j_call: TRBJ2-1
cdr3_nt: TGTGCCAGCAGTTCGAGCGGGGGGGGTATCAATGAGCAGTTCTTC; cdr3_aa: CASSSSGGGINEQFF; cdr3_length: 15; d_call: TRBD2; clone_size: NA; v_call: TRBV12-3/TRBV12-4; j_call: TRBJ2-1
cdr3_nt: TGTGCCAGCAGTTGGGGCCTCTACGAGCAGTACTTC; cdr3_aa: CASSWGLYEQYF; cdr3_length: 12; d_call: NA; clone_size: NA; v_call: TRBV6-2/TRBV6-3; j_call: TRBJ2-7
cdr3_nt: TGCAGTGCTAGTTTGAGGCAGGGGGAGAGAAGAAATCAGCCCCAGCATTTT; cdr3_aa: CSASLRQGERRNQPQHF; cdr3_length: 17; d_call: TRBD1; clone_size: NA; v_call: TRBV20-1; j_call: TRBJ1-5
cdr3_nt: TGCGCCAGCAGCCAGGGAGGGACAGGGGGCCGTATAGAGACCCAGTACTTC; cdr3_aa: CASSQGGTGGRIETQYF; cdr3_length: 17; d_call: TRBD1; clone_size: few; v_call: TRBV4-1; j_call: TRBJ2-5
cdr3_nt: TGCGCCAGCAGCGCGGGACGTGTGGAGACCCAGTACTTC; cdr3_aa: CASSAGRVETQYF; cdr3_length: 13; d_call: NA; clone_size: NA; v_call: TRBV5-1; j_call: TRBJ2-5
cdr3_nt: TGCAGCGTCCGGGACTATAATGAAAAACTGTTTTTT; cdr3_aa: CSVRDYNEKLFF; cdr3_length: 12; d_call: NA; clone_size: NA; v_call: TRBV29-1; j_call: TRBJ1-4
cdr3_nt: TGTGCCAGCAGTGCAATTTCTGTAGGAAGCACAGATACGCAGTATTTT; cdr3_aa: CASSAISVGSTDTQYF; cdr3_length: 16; d_call: NA; clone_size: NA; v_call: TRBV6-1; j_call: TRBJ2-3
cdr3_nt: TGCGCCAGCAGCTTAAGGGGGCGGTCAACGGAGCAGTACTTC; cdr3_aa: CASSLRGRSTEQYF; cdr3_length: 14; d_call: TRBD1; clone_size: NA; v_call: TRBV5-1; j_call: TRBJ2-7
cdr3_nt: TGTGCCAGCAGCCGGACTAGTTGGGAGACCCAGTACTTC; cdr3_aa: CASSRTSWETQYF; cdr3_length: 13; d_call: TRBD2; clone_size: NA; v_call: TRBV27; j_call: TRBJ2-5
cdr3_nt: TGTGCCATCAGGCCCCCCTGGGACTATGGCTACACCTTC; cdr3_aa: CAIRPPWDYGYTF; cdr3_length: 13; d_call: NA; clone_size: NA; v_call: TRBV10-3; j_call: TRBJ1-2
cdr3_nt: TGCAGTGCTAGAGTGGAGGGCCGGGGTAGCCCGACATACTGGTACCAAGAGACCCAGTACTTC; cdr3_aa: CSARVEGRGSPTYWYQETQYF; cdr3_length: 21; d_call: NA; clone_size: NA; v_call: TRBV20-1; j_call: TRBJ2-5
cdr3_nt: TGTGTCACCAGGGGTCCAAGAGGGGCCCAGTACTTC; cdr3_aa: CVTRGPRGAQYF; cdr3_length: 12; d_call: NA; clone_size: NA; v_call: TRBV6-5; j_call: TRBJ2-5
cdr3_nt: TGTGCCAGCAGCCAGCACCCGCAGGGCGAGACCCAGTACTTC; cdr3_aa: CASSQHPQGETQYF; cdr3_length: 14; d_call: NA; clone_size: NA; v_call: TRBV11-2; j_call: TRBJ2-5
cdr3_nt: TGTGCCAGCAGCCAAAGAGGAGGGGGCTCTGGGGCCAACGTCCTGACTTTC; cdr3_aa: CASSQRGGGSGANVLTF; cdr3_length: 17; d_call: NA; clone_size: NA; v_call: TRBV4-2; j_call: TRBJ2-6
cdr3_nt: TGTGCCAGCAGCCAAATCGGCGGAGATACGCAGTATTTT; cdr3_aa: CASSQIGGDTQYF; cdr3_length: 13; d_call: NA; clone_size: few; v_call: TRBV3-1; j_call: TRBJ2-3
cdr3_nt: TGTGCCAGCAGTGAATCCCAGGGGAGGGCCAATGAGCAGTTCTTC; cdr3_aa: CASSESQGRANEQFF; cdr3_length: 15; d_call: NA; clone_size: NA; v_call: TRBV25-1; j_call: TRBJ2-1
cdr3_nt: TGTGCCAGCAGCCCAGCCCCAGGGACCTATGGCTACACCTTC; cdr3_aa: CASSPAPGTYGYTF; cdr3_length: 14; d_call: NA; clone_size: few; v_call: TRBV11-1; j_call: TRBJ1-2
cdr3_nt: TGCGCCAGCAGCCTCCTATGGGGGGGACAGGCGGCGGCGGCCTACAATGAGCAGTTCTTC; cdr3_aa: CASSLLWGGQAAAAYNEQFF; cdr3_length: 20; d_call: NA; clone_size: NA; v_call: TRBV4-1; j_call: TRBJ2-1
cdr3_nt: TGTGCCAGCAGCCAAGAACCGGGACTCAATACGGATACGCAGTATTTT; cdr3_aa: CASSQEPGLNTDTQYF; cdr3_length: 16; d_call: NA; clone_size: NA; v_call: TRBV4-2; j_call: TRBJ2-3
cdr3_nt: TGCGCCAGCAGCACACTCTCGATCCAAGAGACCCAGTACTTC; cdr3_aa: CASSTLSIQETQYF; cdr3_length: 14; d_call: NA; clone_size: few; v_call: TRBV5-1; j_call: TRBJ2-5
cdr3_nt: TGTGCCAGCAGTCAACTCACAGGGATTCGTGAGCAGTTCTTC; cdr3_aa: CASSQLTGIREQFF; cdr3_length: 14; d_call: NA; clone_size: NA; v_call: TRBV6-5; j_call: TRBJ2-1
cdr3_nt: TGTGCCAGCAGCGAGGGACAGGGGATGCAGTATTTT; cdr3_aa: CASSEGQGMQYF; cdr3_length: 12; d_call: TRBD1; clone_size: few; v_call: TRBV7-9; j_call: TRBJ2-3
cdr3_nt: TGTGCCAGCAGGACCCTCAGAGGACAGGGAGTCGACGAGCAGTACTTC; cdr3_aa: CASRTLRGQGVDEQYF; cdr3_length: 16; d_call: TRBD1; clone_size: NA; v_call: TRBV6-5; j_call: TRBJ2-7
cdr3_nt: TGCAGTGCTAGGGGGGACAAGAGGTATTCAGCTAACTATGGCTACACCTTC; cdr3_aa: CSARGDKRYSANYGYTF; cdr3_length: 17; d_call: NA; clone_size: NA; v_call: TRBV20-1; j_call: TRBJ1-2
cdr3_nt: TGTGCCAGCAGTTCACAGGGGACGGGTGGAAACACCATATATTTT; cdr3_aa: CASSSQGTGGNTIYF; cdr3_length: 15; d_call: TRBD1; clone_size: NA; v_call: TRBV28; j_call: TRBJ1-3
cdr3_nt: TGTGCCAGCAGTTACGAGCGGACAGGGGGCTACTATGGCTACACCTTC; cdr3_aa: CASSYERTGGYYGYTF; cdr3_length: 16; d_call: TRBD1; clone_size: NA; v_call: TRBV6-6; j_call: TRBJ1-2
cdr3_nt: TGCAGTTCGCTGCGGGACACGGATCAGCCCCAGCATTTT; cdr3_aa: CSSLRDTDQPQHF; cdr3_length: 13; d_call: NA; clone_size: few; v_call: TRBV20-1; j_call: TRBJ1-5
cdr3_nt: TGTGCCAGCAGGAAGGGGAATGAGCAGTTCTTC; cdr3_aa: CASRKGNEQFF; cdr3_length: 11; d_call: NA; clone_size: few; v_call: TRBV7-9; j_call: TRBJ2-1
cdr3_nt: TGCAGTGCTAGACATATGGGGAGGACTAATGAAAAACTGTTTTTT; cdr3_aa: CSARHMGRTNEKLFF; cdr3_length: 15; d_call: NA; clone_size: NA; v_call: TRBV20-1; j_call: TRBJ1-4
cdr3_nt: TGTGCCAGCAGTGATACCCAGGGGTCGTTAGAGACCCAGTACTTC; cdr3_aa: CASSDTQGSLETQYF; cdr3_length: 15; d_call: NA; clone_size: NA; v_call: TRBV2; j_call: TRBJ2-5
cdr3_nt: TGTGCCAGCAGTTTTTGGAGGACAGCTAGCACAGATGCGCAGTATTTT; cdr3_aa: CASSFWRTASTDAQYF; cdr3_length: 16; d_call: NA; clone_size: NA; v_call: TRBV12-3/TRBV12-4; j_call: TRBJ2-3
cdr3_nt: TGTGCCAGCAGCTCCCCCGCGGCCACAGATACGCAGTATTTT; cdr3_aa: CASSSPAATDTQYF; cdr3_length: 14; d_call: NA; clone_size: many; v_call: TRBV7-2; j_call: TRBJ2-3
cdr3_nt: TGTGCCAGCAGTTCCGGACAGGGCGTAAATTCACCCCTCCACTTT; cdr3_aa: CASSSGQGVNSPLHF; cdr3_length: 15; d_call: TRBD1; clone_size: few; v_call: TRBV27; j_call: TRBJ1-6
cdr3_nt: TGCGCCAGCAGCCAAGATCGATATCCTTACGAGCAGTACTTC; cdr3_aa: CASSQDRYPYEQYF; cdr3_length: 14; d_call: NA; clone_size: few; v_call: TRBV4-1; j_call: TRBJ2-7
cdr3_nt: TGTGCCAGCAGTTTCCGGGGGGGCCGGGGAGAGACCCAGTACTTC; cdr3_aa: CASSFRGGRGETQYF; cdr3_length: 15; d_call: TRBD2; clone_size: NA; v_call: TRBV12-3/TRBV12-4; j_call: TRBJ2-5
cdr3_nt: TGTGCCAGCAGCGCCCGGGACAGGCTTATCTACGCGCAGTACTTC; cdr3_aa: CASSARDRLIYAQYF; cdr3_length: 15; d_call: TRBD1; clone_size: NA; v_call: TRBV7-2; j_call: TRBJ2-7
cdr3_nt: TGTGCCAGCAGCGTGAACAGCACGAACACTGAAGCTTTCTTT; cdr3_aa: CASSVNSTNTEAFF; cdr3_length: 14; d_call: NA; clone_size: NA; v_call: TRBV9; j_call: TRBJ1-1
cdr3_nt: TGCGCCAGCAGCCCCAGACAGGGCACTAACTATGGCTACACCTTC; cdr3_aa: CASSPRQGTNYGYTF; cdr3_length: 15; d_call: TRBD1; clone_size: few; v_call: TRBV5-1; j_call: TRBJ1-2
cdr3_nt: TGCAGCGTGGGGACTAGCGGGGGGCCCCACGAGCAGTACTTC; cdr3_aa: CSVGTSGGPHEQYF; cdr3_length: 14; d_call: TRBD2; clone_size: few; v_call: TRBV29-1; j_call: TRBJ2-7
cdr3_nt: TGTGCCAGCAGTTCGCGGTCCGGGTTCGGGGAAAAACTGTTTTTT; cdr3_aa: CASSSRSGFGEKLFF; cdr3_length: 15; d_call: NA; clone_size: once; v_call: TRBV12-3/TRBV12-4; j_call: TRBJ1-4
cdr3_nt: TGCAGTGCTAGCGTAGACAGTTACCAAGAGACCCAGTACTTC; cdr3_aa: CSASVDSYQETQYF; cdr3_length: 14; d_call: NA; clone_size: many; v_call: TRBV20-1; j_call: TRBJ2-5
cdr3_nt: TGTGCCAGCAGAGGGACAGCCTCCTACGAGCAGTACTTC; cdr3_aa: CASRGTASYEQYF; cdr3_length: 13; d_call: TRBD1; clone_size: many; v_call: TRBV6-2/TRBV6-3; j_call: TRBJ2-7
cdr3_nt: TGTGCCAGCAGACACTATGGGGGGGGCAACACTGAAGCTTTCTTT; cdr3_aa: CASRHYGGGNTEAFF; cdr3_length: 15; d_call: NA; clone_size: NA; v_call: TRBV28; j_call: TRBJ1-1
cdr3_nt: TGTGCCAGCAGCTCCTACACGACAGACGAGCAGTACTTC; cdr3_aa: CASSSYTTDEQYF; cdr3_length: 13; d_call: NA; clone_size: NA; v_call: TRBV11-2; j_call: TRBJ2-7
cdr3_nt: TGTGCCAGCAGCTTAAGCGTTCCCGAGATTGCAGCCTACGAGCAGTACTTC; cdr3_aa: CASSLSVPEIAAYEQYF; cdr3_length: 17; d_call: NA; clone_size: many; v_call: TRBV7-2; j_call: TRBJ2-7
cdr3_nt: TGCGCCAGCAGCTTGGCCCTCCTAGCGGGGGCCGAGCAGTTCTTC; cdr3_aa: CASSLALLAGAEQFF; cdr3_length: 15; d_call: TRBD2; clone_size: NA; v_call: TRBV5-1; j_call: TRBJ2-1
cdr3_nt: TGCAGTGCTAGGGGGGACAGCTATAGCAATCAGCCCCAGCATTTT; cdr3_aa: CSARGDSYSNQPQHF; cdr3_length: 15; d_call: TRBD1; clone_size: few; v_call: TRBV20-1; j_call: TRBJ1-5
cdr3_nt: TGTGCCAGCACCCAACAGGGAATGGGGTATGGCTACACCTTC; cdr3_aa: CASTQQGMGYGYTF; cdr3_length: 14; d_call: NA; clone_size: few; v_call: TRBV6-5; j_call: TRBJ1-2
cdr3_nt: TGTGCCAGCAGCCAAGGAGGTGCGGGGAAAGAGACCCAGTACTTC; cdr3_aa: CASSQGGAGKETQYF; cdr3_length: 15; d_call: NA; clone_size: NA; v_call: TRBV4-2; j_call: TRBJ2-5
cdr3_nt: TGTGCCAGCAGCCCCCGGGGATCGGGGGTGAACACTGAAGCTTTCTTT; cdr3_aa: CASSPRGSGVNTEAFF; cdr3_length: 16; d_call: NA; clone_size: NA; v_call: TRBV7-8; j_call: TRBJ1-1
cdr3_nt: TGTGCCAGCAGCGGGAGACTAGCGGGGCTATCCTACGAGCAGTACTTC; cdr3_aa: CASSGRLAGLSYEQYF; cdr3_length: 16; d_call: TRBD2; clone_size: NA; v_call: TRBV7-9; j_call: TRBJ2-7
cdr3_nt: TGCAGCGTGCCCCACAGGGGTTCTTACAATGAGCAGTTCTTC; cdr3_aa: CSVPHRGSYNEQFF; cdr3_length: 14; d_call: TRBD1; clone_size: NA; v_call: TRBV29-1; j_call: TRBJ2-1
cdr3_nt: TGTGCCAGCAGTTTATGGTTCGTACAGGGGGTAGGTGGGAATGAGCAGTTCTTC; cdr3_aa: CASSLWFVQGVGGNEQFF; cdr3_length: 18; d_call: TRBD1; clone_size: few; v_call: TRBV28; j_call: TRBJ2-1